This entry lists 29 T cell receptor beta chains sequenced from one sample in a study of Ad26.COV2.S vaccination and SARS-CoV-2 variants. Regarding treatment: roughly 20 received Ad26.COV2.S at low or high dose, single or two shots; roughly five received placebo; per-sample allocation not given. Vaccine and placebo recipients were sampled on day 63 after the first injection. Data came from immunoSEQ multiplex PCR; TCRdb stores just in-frame clones and leaves some out. Among 350,000 to 450,000 clones listed, around 86% were seen once. Sequences were derived from peripheral blood, sampled in a trial of Ad26.COV2.S vaccine versus placebo. The receptors come from a person aged 18-65 years who received the Ad26.COV2.S COVID-19 vaccine or a placebo.

The chain is built from TRBV4-3 and TRBJ1-2; perhaps TRBD1 as D (5 bases). Germline V gene sequence: CDR1 LGHNA, CDR2 YSLEER. The CDR3 spans 15 residues. V was clipped by 1 base and J by 4 bases, with 13 bases between them. The CDR3 region is CASSQARAGSYGYTF. CDR3 nucleotide sequence: TGCGCCAGCAGCCAAGCCCGGGCAGGGAGCTATGGCTACACCTTC.

This clone was seen just once. J is TRBJ2-1 and V is TRBV2; D ambiguous. The ends were cut back, 4 bases at V and 4 bases at J, with 8 bases in the middle. The CDR3 is 13 residues long. Germline V gene data show CDR1 as SNHLY and CDR2 as FYNNEI. The CDR3 DNA sequence: TGTGCCAGCAGTGTAGAACAGTACAATGAGCAGTTCTTC. Translation gives CASSVEQYNEQFF. The entire variable domain, with the rest obtained from reference TRBV2 and TRBJ2-1, is as follows: EPEVTQTPSHQVTQMGQEVILRCVPISNHLYFYWYRQILGQKVEFLVSFYNNEISEKSEIFDDQFSVERPDGSNFTLKIRSTKLEDSAMYFCASSVEQYNEQFFGPGTRLTVL.

The rearrangement joins TRBV11-1 to TRBJ2-7, with D possibly being TRBD1 (6 bases). This CDR3 is built from 12 residues. Deletions cut 4 bases from V and 9 bases from J, with 13 bases between. Germline loops: CDR1 SGHAT, CDR2 FQDESV (reference sequence). CDR3 protein: CASSSGHLGQYF. CDR3 DNA: TGTGCCAGCAGCTCGGGACACCTGGGGCAGTACTTC. Full variable domain (rest looked up from reference TRBV11-1 and TRBJ2-7): EAEVAQSPRYKITEKSQAVAFWCDPISGHATLYWYRQILGQGPELLVQFQDESVVDDSQLPKDRFSAERLKGVDSTLKIQPAELGDSAMYLCASSSGHLGQYFGPGTRLTVT.

The rearrangement joins TRBV5-5 to TRBJ1-2; D gene ambiguous. V was cut by 4 bases and J by 6 bases, with 13 bases left in between. Germline CDR1 and CDR2: SGHKS and YYEKEE (reference sequence). CDR3 length equals 13 residues. Written as DNA, the CDR3 is TGTGCCAGCAGCCTCGGGTTCAGCCATGGCTACACCTTC. Translation: CASSLGFSHGYTF.

This chain joins TRBV7-2 and TRBJ1-6; D call uncertain. Germline V gene sequence: CDR1 SGHTA, CDR2 FQGNSA. The CDR3 sequence is 13 residues long. V shed 0 bases and J shed 4 bases, with 1 base lying between them. In DNA form, the CDR3 reads TGTGCCAGCAGCTTAGCTTATAATTCACCCCTCCACTTT. Its protein product is CASSLAYNSPLHF.

The V call is TRBV21-1, the J call TRBJ1-6; TRBD1 was called by the table and not checked on the DNA. TRBV21-1 is noted as a pseudogene. CDR3 length equals 15 residues. The CDR3 region is CASSKGSQGRSPLHF. The DNA for the CDR3 is TGTGCCAGCAGCAAAGGTTCCCAGGGGCGCTCACCCCTCCACTTT.

The chain couples TRBV4-1 to TRBJ2-3, with D possibly TRBD2 on 5 matching bases. The CDR3 consists of 15 residues. V lost 2 bases to trimming and J lost 0 bases, with 9 bases between them. Germline V CDR1 and CDR2: MGHRA, YSYEKL. The CDR3 DNA follows: TGCGCCAGCAGCCAACGCGCGGGTAGCACAGATACGCAGTATTTT. It encodes CASSQRAGSTDTQYF.

V and J are TRBV7-3 and TRBJ1-2; TRBD1 is a possible D gene (6 bases). Per the germline V gene, CDR1 is SGHTA and CDR2 is FQGTGA. V dropped 2 bases and J dropped 4 bases, with 11 bases sitting between them. The CDR3 runs 14 residues. For the CDR3, the DNA is TGTGCCAGCAGCTTAGACCCACAGGGCTATGGCTACACCTTC. Translated: CASSLDPQGYGYTF. Looking up the rest from reference TRBV7-3 and TRBJ1-2 gives the full variable domain: GAGVSQTPSNKVTEKGKYVELRCDPISGHTALYWYRQSLGQGPEFLIYFQGTGAADDSGLPNDRFFAVRPEGSVSTLKIQRTERGDSAVYLCASSLDPQGYGYTFGSGTRLTVV.

This clone was seen a handful of times. The chain is built from TRBV6-2 or TRBV6-3 and TRBJ2-1; D remains unclear. CDR1 and CDR2 (germline): MNHEY, SVGEGT. The CDR3 contains 11 residues. With 4 bases removed from V and 9 bases from J, the gap between germline ends came to 7 bases. CDR3 loop: CASSSAGEQFF. The CDR3 bases are TGTGCCAGCAGTTCGGCCGGTGAGCAGTTCTTC.

The V gene is TRBV19, the J gene TRBJ1-1, with D unresolved. Trimming took off 5 bases at V and 4 bases at J, with 14 bases between the two ends. The CDR3 extends over 14 amino acids. Germline lookup yields CDR1 LNHDA and CDR2 SQIVND (reference sequence). The chain's CDR3 is CASSSGREGTEAFF. In nucleotides, the CDR3 is TGTGCCAGTAGTTCCGGGAGGGAAGGCACTGAAGCTTTCTTT. The full variable domain, with the rest looked up from reference TRBV19 and TRBJ1-1, is DGGITQSPKYLFRKEGQNVTLSCEQNLNHDAMYWYRQDPGQGLRLIYYSQIVNDFQKGDIAEGYSVSREKKESFPLTVTSAQKNPTAFYLCASSSGREGTEAFFGQGTRLTVV.

V usage is TRBV27 and J usage is TRBJ1-6, with D hard to call. CDR3 length: 13 amino acids. Germline CDR1 MNHEY, CDR2 SMNVEV (reference sequence). Between the trimmed V and J ends, which lost 3 bases and 9 bases, there was a span of 9 bases. CDR3 coding DNA: TGTGCCAGCAGTTTCCGGGATAGTTCACCCCTCCACTTT. As protein: CASSFRDSSPLHF.

Comment on this clone: The junction differs from germline at one of its ends, possibly a read error. V gene TRBV27 combines with J gene TRBJ1-5; D ambiguous. CDR3 length equals 16 residues. Germline CDR1 reads MNHEY; CDR2 reads SMNVEV (reference sequence). The CDR3 DNA is TGTGCCAGCAGTCCCTTCTACCAGGATGCCAATCGGCCCCAGCATTTT. Encoded protein: CASSPFYQDANRPQHF.

V is TRBV6-2 or TRBV6-3 and J is TRBJ1-2; D is ambiguous. CDR1 MNHEY and CDR2 SVGEGT come from the germline V gene. The CDR3 extends over 14 amino acids. Trimming stripped 2 bases from V and 2 bases from J, with 9 bases between. This CDR3 reads CASSYVSENYGYTF. CDR3 sequence (DNA): TGTGCCAGCAGTTACGTGTCGGAAAACTATGGCTACACCTTC.

This chain connects TRBV19 to TRBJ1-1, with TRBD1 matching 8 bases. In germline, CDR1 is LNHDA, CDR2 SQIVND (reference sequence). The CDR3 has 15 residues. V trimming: 4 bases; J trimming: 5 bases; junction bases outside the gene matches: 9. The CDR3 DNA follows: TGTGCCAGTAGTACCGCAGGGGGCGCGGTAACTGAAGCTTTCTTT. Translation gives CASSTAGGAVTEAFF. The entire variable domain, with the rest obtained from reference TRBV19 and TRBJ1-1, is as follows: DGGITQSPKYLFRKEGQNVTLSCEQNLNHDAMYWYRQDPGQGLRLIYYSQIVNDFQKGDIAEGYSVSREKKESFPLTVTSAQKNPTAFYLCASSTAGGAVTEAFFGQGTRLTVV.

The CDR3, as DNA: TGTGCCAGCAGTGTTTTGACAGGGGAAGATACGCAGTATTTT. Translating gives CASSVLTGEDTQYF. V is TRBV2 and J is TRBJ2-3; TRBD1 aligns across 8 bases. CDR3 length equals 14 residues. Unmatched junction bases numbered 5, after V lost 4 bases and J lost 5 bases. In germline, CDR1 is SNHLY, CDR2 FYNNEI.

The chain has TRBV5-1 and TRBJ2-1; D gene ambiguous. Trimming took off 4 bases at V and 6 bases at J, with 8 bases between the two ends. Germline V gives CDR1 SGHRS, CDR2 YFSETQ. This CDR3 has 12 residues. The chain's CDR3 is CASSAGFNEQFF. Written as DNA, the CDR3 is TGCGCCAGCAGCGCCGGGTTCAATGAGCAGTTCTTC.

The chain combines TRBV7-2 with TRBJ1-2; D unresolved. Trimming pared 6 bases from V and 5 bases from J, leaving 10 bases between. The CDR3 has 12 amino acids. Germline loops: CDR1 SGHTA, CDR2 FQGNSA. The CDR3 loop reads CASSIYGYGYTF. As DNA, the CDR3 is TGTGCCAGCAGTATCTACGGATATGGCTACACCTTC.

This chain uses TRBV4-2 with TRBJ2-7; TRBD1 agrees at 7 bases. The CDR3 covers 15 residues. The germline CDR1 and CDR2 sequences are LGHNA and YNFKEQ. The ends lost 0 bases at V and 2 bases at J; junction bases unmatched: 4. The CDR3 region has the DNA TGTGCCAGCAGCCAAGATTGGGACAGAGCCTACGAGCAGTACTTC. Translated, it gives CASSQDWDRAYEQYF.

V and J are TRBV9 and TRBJ2-7; weak D call: TRBD2 (5 bases). The CDR3 extends over 13 amino acids. Germline CDR1 is SGDLS and CDR2 is YYNGEE. The V gene lost 3 bases and the J gene lost 2 bases, with 9 bases spanning the gap. CDR3 sequence: CASSAGMAYEQYF. Written as DNA, the CDR3 is TGTGCCAGCAGCGCCGGGATGGCCTACGAGCAGTACTTC.

In this sample, this clone turned up once. The chain couples TRBV18 to TRBJ1-1, with D possibly being TRBD1 (6 bases). This CDR3 has 16 residues. Between the trimmed V and J ends, which lost 1 base and 1 base, there was a span of 13 bases. Germline V gene lookup returns CDR1 KGHSH and CDR2 LQKENI. For the CDR3, the DNA is TGTGCCAGCTCACCACGGGCAGGGGACGAGAACACTGAAGCTTTCTTT. Translation gives CASSPRAGDENTEAFF.

This clone has a single count. The rearrangement uses TRBV27 and TRBJ2-7, with TRBD2 as a possible D gene (5 bases). Germline V lookup: CDR1 MNHEY, CDR2 SMNVEV (reference sequence). The V gene lost 0 bases and the J gene lost 5 bases, with 11 bases spanning the gap. The CDR3 has 14 residues. Here the CDR3 reads CASSLSSPGNEQYF. CDR3 nucleotides: TGTGCCAGCAGTTTATCGTCCCCGGGGAACGAGCAGTACTTC.

The chain uses TRBV5-4 and TRBJ2-1; D assignment may be TRBD1 or TRBD2 (5 bases each). CDR1 and CDR2 (germline): SGHNT, YYREEE (reference sequence). The V and J ends lost 0 bases and 1 base respectively, with 8 bases between them. The CDR3 has 15 residues. CDR3 sequence reads: CASSLVGESYNEQFF. DNA for the CDR3: TGTGCCAGCAGCTTGGTGGGGGAGTCCTACAATGAGCAGTTCTTC.

The sample holds one count of this clone. This sequence joins TRBV2 and TRBJ2-7; no reliable D call. The CDR3 consists of 18 residues. V was trimmed by 3 bases and J by 1 base, leaving 22 bases between them. Germline loops: CDR1 SNHLY, CDR2 FYNNEI. The CDR3 nucleotides read TGTGCCAGCAGTGATATTGAGACTTCCTTTCCTCGATCCTACGAGCAGTACTTC. It codes for CASSDIETSFPRSYEQYF.

The chain uses TRBV5-6 and TRBJ1-6; D remains ambiguous. CDR1 SGHDT and CDR2 YYEEEE come from the germline V gene. Trimming left V 0 bases short and J 12 bases short, with 7 bases between. This CDR3 contains 12 residues. The CDR3 sequence: CASSLEYEPLHF. The CDR3 nucleotides read TGTGCCAGCAGCTTGGAGTATGAACCCCTCCACTTT.

The rearrangement uses TRBV29-1 and TRBJ1-2; 7 bases are shared with TRBD1. The CDR3 contains 15 residues. V dropped 6 bases and J dropped 3; count of bases not matched to a gene: 13. Germline-derived CDR1 and CDR2 are SQVTM and ANQGSEA. The CDR3 DNA is TGCAGCGTCGCCGGGACAGAGAAACAGTACTATGGCTACACCTTC. This translates into CSVAGTEKQYYGYTF.

The chain combines TRBV7-2 with TRBJ2-7, with 7 bases identical to TRBD1. After removal of 4 bases from V and 3 bases from J, the junction contained 6 bases not matched to a gene. CDR1 is SGHTA, CDR2 FQGNSA, per germline. CDR3 length: 14 amino acids. CDR3 bases: TGTGCCAGCAGCTCCCGGGACAGAAACTACGAGCAGTACTTC. This gives the protein CASSSRDRNYEQYF.

The chain is built from TRBV2 and TRBJ1-2; D remains unclear. CDR1 and CDR2 from the germline V gene are SNHLY and FYNNEI. V was clipped by 7 bases and J by 0 bases, with 12 bases between them. The CDR3 is 14 amino acids. In DNA form, the CDR3 reads TGTGCCAGCAACTGGCAGGCAACTAACTATGGCTACACCTTC. Translated: CASNWQATNYGYTF.

The chain recombines TRBV30 with TRBJ2-7; TRBD2 aligns across 8 bases. With V trimmed by 3 bases and J by 3 bases, 7 bases remained unmatched. The CDR3 spans 14 residues. The germline V gene encodes CDR1 GTSNPN and CDR2 SVGIG (reference sequence). The CDR3 DNA reads TGTGCCTGGAGCGGTGGGCGGGGGGACTACGAGCAGTACTTC. Amino acid sequence: CAWSGGRGDYEQYF.

V is TRBV4-1 and J is TRBJ1-3; 9 bases map to TRBD1. CDR1 and CDR2 from the germline V gene are MGHRA and YSYEKL. V was clipped by 0 bases and J by 0 bases; unmatched bases: 3. CDR3 length: 17 residues. The CDR3 bases are TGCGCCAGCAGCCAAGAAACAGGGGGCCGCTCTGGAAACACCATATATTTT. Its translation is CASSQETGGRSGNTIYF.